The 9 T cell receptor beta chains below all came from one sample that was sequenced in a study of identical twins. MiXCR was run by TCRdb on the 5' RACE reads, yielding one entry per CDR3 protein. The sample comprises some 240,000 distinct CDR3 sequences, under 12% of which are singletons, and more than 8% rests with the top ten. Sequencing was carried out using memory T cells sorted from blood. The receptors shown here come from a man in his forties or fifties in good health.

This clonotype was counted only a few times. V is TRBV25-1 and J is TRBJ1-6; perhaps TRBD1 as D (5 bases). V was trimmed by 0 bases and J by 7 bases, leaving 10 bases between them. The CDR3 runs 15 residues. The V gene's germline CDR1 is MGHDK and CDR2 SYGVNS. The CDR3, as DNA: TGTGCCAGCAGTGAATATCAAGGGGTAAATTCACCCCTCCACTTT. Its translation is CASSEYQGVNSPLHF.

This clonotype was picked up many times. The chain carries TRBV14 and TRBJ2-3; D is ambiguous. There are 16 residues in the CDR3. Germline values: CDR1 SGHDN, CDR2 FVKESK. The germline V and J ends were trimmed by 1 base and 2 bases, with 13 bases remaining between them. CDR3 bases: TGTGCCAGCAGCCAAGCTCCCAGGAGCCCCACAGATACGCAGTATTTT. Amino acids: CASSQAPRSPTDTQYF. Based on the CDR3 plus reference TRBV14 and TRBJ2-3, the full variable domain is EAGVTQFPSHSVIEKGQTVTLRCDPISGHDNLYWYRRVMGKEIKFLLHFVKESKQDESGMPNNRFLAERTGGTYSTLKVQPAELEDSGVYFCASSQAPRSPTDTQYFGPGTRLTVL.

This clonotype was detected many times. CDR3 in amino acids: CASSRDSSQETQYF. DNA of the CDR3: TGCGCCAGCAGCCGAGACAGTTCCCAAGAGACCCAGTACTTC. The chain carries TRBV4-1 and TRBJ2-5; possibly TRBD1 for D (5 bases). Germline assignment: CDR1 MGHRA and CDR2 YSYEKL. The CDR3 has 14 amino acids. V lost 4 bases, J lost 1 base, and 10 bases lay in between.

This clonotype was seen more than once but under ten times. DNA for the CDR3: TGTGCCAGCTCACCGGACAAACGCTATGGCTACACCTTC. It codes for CASSPDKRYGYTF. The V and J genes are TRBV18 and TRBJ1-2, with a weak D call TRBD1 (5 bases). V was trimmed by 3 bases and J by 4 bases, leaving 9 bases between them. Germline lookup yields CDR1 KGHSH and CDR2 LQKENI. The CDR3 is made up of 13 amino acids.

This clonotype was counted ten times or more. The rearrangement joins TRBV20-1 to TRBJ2-7; the match to TRBD2 covers 12 bases. Germline V gene sequence: CDR1 DFQATT, CDR2 SNEGSKA (reference sequence). Trimming removed 0 bases from V and 4 bases from J; junction bases left unmatched: 7. The CDR3 has 16 amino acids. The CDR3 protein is CSARDLLAGGPYEQYF. CDR3 sequence (DNA): TGCAGTGCTAGAGACCTCCTAGCGGGAGGGCCATACGAGCAGTACTTC.

V is TRBV12-3 or TRBV12-4 and J is TRBJ2-7; TRBD2 is a possible D gene (5 bases). CDR3 length equals 14 residues. V lost 1 base and J 3 bases, leaving 10 bases between the germline ends. CDR3 protein: CASSLGGKVYEQYF. The DNA of the CDR3 is TGTGCCAGCAGTTTAGGAGGGAAAGTCTACGAGCAGTACTTC.

The V gene is TRBV10-3, the J gene TRBJ2-7; 8 bases agree with TRBD2. Germline V gene sequence: CDR1 ENHRY, CDR2 SYGVKD. The CDR3 loop spans 16 amino acids. Losses at the gene ends were 6 bases for V and 5 bases for J; bases not matched to a gene: 15. In DNA, the CDR3 is TGTGCCATCAGAGACGATATAGCGGGAAAGTCGGACGAGCAGTACTTC. It is translated as CAIRDDIAGKSDEQYF.

Note on this clonotype: This may come from a read error, since a much larger clone is one base off. The rearrangement joins TRBV7-2 to TRBJ2-7; unclear D gene. Germline V gene lookup returns CDR1 SGHTA and CDR2 FQGNSA. CDR3 length: 13 amino acids. V was trimmed by 1 base and J by 6 bases, leaving 10 bases between them. Here the CDR3 reads CASSLGQNSEQYF. DNA for the CDR3: TGTGCCAGCAGCTTAGGCCAGAACTCCGAGCAGTACTTC. Supplemented by reference TRBV7-2 and TRBJ2-7, the full variable domain reads GAGVSQSPSNKVTEKGKDVELRCDPISGHTALYWYRQSLGQGLEFLIYFQGNSAPDKSGLPSDRFSAERTGGSVSTLTIQRTQQEDSAVYLCASSLGQNSEQYFGPGTRLTVT.

This clonotype has a handful of counts. This chain joins TRBV19 and TRBJ2-3; 7 bases agree with TRBD2. With V trimmed by 3 bases and J by 5 bases, 5 bases remained unmatched. Germline-derived CDR1 and CDR2 are LNHDA and SQIVND (reference sequence). This CDR3 has 14 amino acids. Here the CDR3 reads CASSIKRGEDTQYF. CDR3 DNA: TGTGCCAGTAGTATCAAGCGGGGAGAAGATACGCAGTATTTT.